A single sample is the source of the 15 T cell receptor beta chains below, sequenced in a study of regulatory T cells in long-lasting Graves disease. The time point: newly diagnosed GD, antithyroid drugs for less than 3 months. Generation of the TCR library employed RNA extracted from PBMCs. iRepertoire HTBI primers and Arm-PCR of CDR3 regions built TCR beta libraries. TCRdb re-analysed the multiplex PCR reads in MiXCR, keeping a single row per CDR3 protein. Of hundreds of thousands of distinct CDR3 sequences listed, 15% to 20% are singletons. These records were also assigned to another study, of T cells in Graves' hyperthyroidism and ophthalmopathy.

The specimen was peripheral blood mononuclear cells (PBMCs), collected at new diagnosis, from a patient treated with antithyroid drugs. The receptors derive from a man aged 18 to 29 with Graves disease.

The CDR3 nucleotides are TGCAGTGCTGATAAGTGGGAGGGTTACAATGAGCAGTTCTTC. This sequence encodes CSADKWEGYNEQFF. The chain couples TRBV20-1 to TRBJ2-1; 7 bases line up with TRBD2. The germline gives CDR1 DFQATT, CDR2 SNEGSKA (reference sequence). V trimming: 5 bases; J trimming: 4 bases; junction bases outside the gene matches: 8. This CDR3 has 14 residues.

In the case of this clonotype: A much larger clone lies a single base off, so this may be a read error. The rearrangement links TRBV10-3 to TRBJ2-6; perhaps TRBD1 as D (5 bases). Germline CDR1 is ENHRY and CDR2 is SYGVKD. This CDR3 region has 16 residues. CDR3 region: CAIPSGVRSGASVLTF. DNA of the CDR3: TGTGCCATCCCTAGTGGGGTACGCTCTGGGGCCAGCGTCCTGACTTTC.

The rearrangement joins TRBV6-5 to TRBJ1-5; no definite D call. CDR1 MNHEY and CDR2 SVGAGI come from the germline V gene. Trimming pared 4 bases from V and 3 bases from J, leaving 13 bases between. The CDR3 is 15 residues long. CDR3 in DNA: TGTGCCAGCAGTTCGGCAGGCACTATCAATCAGCCCCAGCATTTT. Protein sequence: CASSSAGTINQPQHF.

This clonotype was seen many times. The chain combines TRBV20-1 with TRBJ2-1; 12 positions agree with TRBD2. CDR1 is DFQATT, CDR2 SNEGSKA, per germline (reference sequence). This CDR3 has 17 residues. The V gene end was trimmed by 1 base and the J gene end by 3 bases; junction bases not matched to a gene: 7. CDR3 DNA sequence: TGCAGTGCTAGAGCTCCGACTAGCGGGAGCCACTACAATGAGCAGTTCTTC. Amino acid sequence: CSARAPTSGSHYNEQFF.

This clonotype was seen many times. This rearrangement joins TRBV12-5 to TRBJ2-5; 9 bases are shared with TRBD2. Germline CDR1 and CDR2: LGHNT and FRNRAP. With 2 bases clipped from V and 5 bases from J, the junction kept 9 bases outside the gene matches. CDR3 length: 16 residues. CDR3 sequence (DNA): TGTGCTAGTGGTTTGCAAGGAGTAGCGGGAGTCGAGACCCAGTACTTC. This codes for CASGLQGVAGVETQYF. Drawing the rest from reference TRBV12-5 and TRBJ2-5, the complete variable domain is DARVTQTPRHKVTEMGQEVTMRCQPILGHNTVFWYRQTMMQGLELLAYFRNRAPLDDSGMPKDRFSAEMPDATLATLKIQPSEPRDSAVYFCASGLQGVAGVETQYFGPGTRLLVL.

A few counts support this clonotype. V is TRBV5-5 and J is TRBJ2-7, with no clear D. CDR1 is SGHKS, CDR2 YYEKEE, per germline (reference sequence). The CDR3 contains 14 residues. V lost 0 bases to trimming and J lost 2 bases, with 9 bases between them. CDR3 residues: CASSLGESAYEQYF. The CDR3 coding sequence is TGTGCCAGCAGCTTGGGAGAGTCGGCCTACGAGCAGTACTTC.

A few counts support this clonotype. This sequence may be a read error, since a much larger clone differs from it by one base. The chain links TRBV28 to TRBJ2-2, with a possible D match to TRBD2 (5 bases). The CDR3 loop spans 10 amino acids. Germline CDR1 is MDHEN and CDR2 is SYDVKM. CDR3 in amino acids: CASGLGEPFF. In DNA form, the CDR3 reads TGTGCCAGCGGTCTCGGGGAGCCGTTTTTT.

This clonotype was found a few times. The rearrangement joins TRBV11-3 to TRBJ2-1; a weak D match, TRBD2 (6 bases). Between the trimmed V and J ends, which lost 5 bases and 4 bases, there was a span of 15 bases. The CDR3 has 15 amino acids. Germline V lookup: CDR1 SGHNT, CDR2 YENEEA. The CDR3 DNA reads TGTGCCAGCAGCGCGGGACCAACGACTTACAATGAGCAGTTCTTC. It encodes CASSAGPTTYNEQFF.

For this clonotype: The junction and the germline gene differ at one end; a read error may be behind it. This chain links TRBV5-5 with TRBJ2-7; 9 bases map to TRBD1. This CDR3 region has 14 residues. Germline V gives CDR1 SGHKS, CDR2 YYEKEE (reference sequence). CDR3 residues: CVSHRGTGIDEQYF. The CDR3 DNA reads as TGTGTCAGCCACCGCGGGACAGGGATAGACGAGCAGTACTTC.

The chain joins TRBV11-2 to TRBJ2-6; tentative D call: TRBD2 (6 bases). There are 15 residues in the CDR3. V shed 2 bases and J shed 3 bases, with 8 bases lying between them. Germline V gene data show CDR1 as SGHAT and CDR2 as FQNNGV. The DNA of the CDR3 is TGTGCCAGCAGCTTACCGGGGGTTGGGGCCAACGTCCTGACTTTC. It codes for CASSLPGVGANVLTF.

This clonotype was observed a single time. This chain connects TRBV7-9 to TRBJ1-2, with 9 bases fitting TRBD1. Germline lookup yields CDR1 SEHNR and CDR2 FQNEAQ (reference sequence). The CDR3 has 17 residues. Losses at the gene ends were 4 bases for V and 4 bases for J; bases not matched to a gene: 13. The CDR3, as DNA: TGTGCCAGCAGCTACGCCGGGACAGGGTTGGTCGGCTATGGCTACACCTTC. Translating it yields CASSYAGTGLVGYGYTF.

The chain employs TRBV20-1 and TRBJ1-4; D is ambiguous. Trimming left V 2 bases short and J 8 bases short, with 9 bases between. The CDR3 totals 12 residues. CDR1 is DFQATT and CDR2 is SNEGSKA in the germline V gene (reference sequence). The CDR3 nucleotides read TGCAGTGCTAGATCACTGGTCGAAAAACTGTTTTTT. The encoded protein is CSARSLVEKLFF.

This clonotype was detected ten times or more. The gene calls are TRBV3-1 and TRBJ2-7, with 7 bases matching TRBD2. The germline V gene encodes CDR1 LGHDT and CDR2 YNNKEL (reference sequence). J gave up 5 bases and V 4 bases, and 8 bases lay outside the gene matches. This CDR3 has 14 residues. This chain's CDR3 is CASSPSGNINEQYF. The DNA for the CDR3 is TGTGCCAGCAGCCCCAGCGGGAATATCAACGAGCAGTACTTC.

This clonotype was counted at least ten times. V and J are TRBV15 and TRBJ1-1; D ambiguous. This CDR3 is built from 13 residues. The germline gives CDR1 LNHNV, CDR2 YYDKDF (reference sequence). Trimming took 1 base from V and 1 from J, leaving 4 bases between them. CDR3 bases: TGTGCCACCAGCAGAGCCGGGAACACTGAAGCTTTCTTT. This translates into CATSRAGNTEAFF.

This clonotype was observed at least ten times. The chain uses TRBV28 and TRBJ2-1, with 13 positions matching TRBD2. The length of the CDR3 is 14 residues. Trimming at V came to 5 bases and at J to 9 bases, leaving 4 bases not matched to a gene. Germline V gives CDR1 MDHEN, CDR2 SYDVKM. The CDR3 loop reads CASSQTSGRTEQFF. CDR3 DNA sequence: TGTGCCAGCAGTCAGACTAGCGGGAGGACTGAGCAGTTCTTC. The variable domain in full, with the rest retrieved from reference TRBV28 and TRBJ2-1, is DVKVTQSSRYLVKRTGEKVFLECVQDMDHENMFWYRQDPGLGLRLIYFSYDVKMKEKGDIPEGYSVSREKKERFSLILESASTNQTSMYLCASSQTSGRTEQFFGPGTRLTVL.